A selection of T cell receptor beta chains follows, all from one sample in a study of T-cell memory formation after mild COVID-19. TCRdb reprocessed the 5' RACE reads with MiXCR, giving one entry per CDR3 protein. This sample has about 310,000 distinct CDR3 sequences; just under 20% occur once, and the top ten carry under 25%. Material: PBMCs or a T cell subset sorted from them (not recorded which). All receptors derive from a man aged 18 to 35 who had mild COVID-19 (a few samples of this study predate the infection). Cell type and time point are not known. Both conserved end residues are part of each CDR3. A D gene is named only where the DNA matches it firmly. A row's size may be missing; if present it is once, few, many or a size class.

CASTPGGDGYTEAFF | TGCGCCAGCACCCCCGGAGGGGATGGGTACACTGAAGCTTTCTTT | - | TRBJ1-1 | TRBV5-1 | -
CASSSPGLGQNEQFF | TGTGCCAGCAGCTCCCCCGGACTAGGACAAAATGAGCAGTTCTTC | TRBD2 | TRBJ2-1 | TRBV11-2 | -
CSAIEGGATGELFF | TGCAGTGCTATAGAAGGAGGGGCCACCGGGGAGCTGTTTTTT | - | TRBJ2-2 | TRBV20-1 | -
CASSSTPQGNTEAFF | TGTGCCAGCAGCTCCACACCGCAGGGGAACACTGAAGCTTTCTTT | - | TRBJ1-1 | TRBV7-9 | -
CASTKGNYEQYF | TGTGCCAGCACGAAGGGGAACTACGAGCAGTACTTC | - | TRBJ2-7 | TRBV2 | -
CASSDRTEMRGGYTF | TGTGCCAGCAGCGACCGGACAGAAATGCGGGGTGGCTACACCTTC | - | TRBJ1-2 | TRBV9 | few
CASSQVLIGVKETQYF | TGTGCCAGCAGCCAAGTTCTAATCGGCGTCAAGGAGACCCAGTACTTC | - | TRBJ2-5 | TRBV4-2 | few
CASSTYPATGELFF | TGTGCCAGCAGCACCTACCCAGCCACCGGGGAGCTGTTTTTT | - | TRBJ2-2 | TRBV9 | few
CASSLLGEKLFF | TGTGCCAGCAGCTTACTCGGTGAAAAACTGTTTTTT | - | TRBJ1-4 | TRBV7-9 | few
CAISEEGTGELFF | TGTGCCATCAGTGAGGAGGGGACCGGGGAGCTGTTTTTT | - | TRBJ2-2 | TRBV10-3 | -
CASSLMGGERETQYF | TGTGCCAGCAGCTTGATGGGCGGGGAGAGGGAGACCCAGTACTTC | - | TRBJ2-5 | TRBV7-2 | many
CASSVSLDSGELFF | TGTGCCAGCAGCGTAAGCCTGGACAGCGGGGAGCTGTTTTTT | - | TRBJ2-2 | TRBV7-2 | few
CASSPSLTNEKLFF | TGTGCCAGCTCACCATCCCTGACTAATGAAAAACTGTTTTTT | - | TRBJ1-4 | TRBV18 | -
CASGVSVRTEAFF | TGTGCCAGCGGGGTGTCAGTGAGGACTGAAGCTTTCTTT | - | TRBJ1-1 | TRBV6-2/TRBV6-3 | few
CASSYSRASGNTIYF | TGTGCCAGCAGTTACTCCAGGGCTTCAGGAAACACCATATATTTT | - | TRBJ1-3 | TRBV6-6 | few
CASSADRGNSPLHF | TGTGCCAGCAGCGCGGACAGGGGGAATTCACCCCTCCACTTT | TRBD1 | TRBJ1-6 | TRBV5-6 | -
CASSLAQAGEQYF | TGTGCCAGCAGCTTAGCGCAAGCCGGCGAGCAGTACTTC | - | TRBJ2-7 | TRBV7-2 | many
CASSRLGADTQYF | TGTGCCAGCAGCCGATTGGGGGCAGATACGCAGTATTTT | - | TRBJ2-3 | TRBV5-6 | -
CASSPRATDQETQYF | TGTGCCAGCTCACCTAGGGCGACAGACCAAGAGACCCAGTACTTC | - | TRBJ2-5 | TRBV18 | -
CAISDSGDDIRGYTF | TGTGCCATCAGTGACTCAGGGGACGACATTCGGGGCTACACCTTC | - | TRBJ1-2 | TRBV10-3 | many
CASSQGENTGELFF | TGCGCCAGCAGCCAAGGGGAGAACACCGGGGAGCTGTTTTTT | - | TRBJ2-2 | TRBV4-3 | many
CASSPGTASYNEQFF | TGCGCCAGCAGCCCTGGGACGGCTTCCTACAATGAGCAGTTCTTC | - | TRBJ2-1 | TRBV4-3 | many
CASSASGQVGETQYF | TGCGCCAGCAGCGCCTCTGGACAGGTGGGAGAGACCCAGTACTTC | TRBD1 | TRBJ2-5 | TRBV5-1 | -
CASSLVVRGDEQFF | TGTGCCAGCAGCTTGGTCGTAAGGGGGGATGAGCAGTTCTTC | - | TRBJ2-1 | TRBV7-9 | -